This is a list of T cell receptor beta chains from one sample in a study of blood T cells in healthy people across ages. TCRdb re-called the 5' RACE reads with MiXCR, one entry per CDR3 protein. This sample carries about 1.6 million distinct CDR3 sequences, around 35% of them seen once, and the ten largest clones take approximately 11%. Sequencing was carried out using blood. These receptors originate from a woman aged 25-40 years in good health. Each CDR3 is given with its conserved first and last residue. The order of the fields is J gene, clone size, D gene, V gene, CDR3 protein, CDR3 DNA. A D gene is named only where the DNA matches it firmly. The listing skips clone size in some rows; elsewhere it reads once, few, many or a size class.

J: TRBJ2-7
size: NA
D: NA
V: TRBV18
CDR3: CASSPGGYTYEQYF
DNA: TGTGCCAGCTCACCAGGAGGGTACACCTACGAGCAGTACTTC

J: TRBJ2-1
size: NA
D: NA
V: TRBV6-2/TRBV6-3
CDR3: CASITPGRLPGEQFF
DNA: TGTGCCAGCATTACTCCGGGACGCCTGCCGGGGGAGCAGTTCTTC

J: TRBJ2-5
size: NA
D: NA
V: TRBV18
CDR3: CASSPRGGGEQYF
DNA: TGTGCCAGCTCACCCCGAGGGGGGGGTGAGCAGTACTTC

J: TRBJ1-1
size: few
D: NA
V: TRBV20-1
CDR3: CSARPTVMNTEAFF
DNA: TGCAGTGCACGGCCGACAGTTATGAACACTGAAGCTTTCTTT

J: TRBJ2-1
size: few
D: NA
V: TRBV6-1
CDR3: CASSDPQTGTYNEQFF
DNA: TGTGCCAGCAGTGACCCTCAGACCGGGACTTACAATGAGCAGTTCTTC

J: TRBJ1-2
size: NA
D: NA
V: TRBV4-1
CDR3: CASSQGGVSRGDGYTF
DNA: TGCGCCAGCAGCCAAGGGGGGGTCAGTAGAGGCGATGGCTACACCTTC

J: TRBJ2-1
size: NA
D: NA
V: TRBV6-4
CDR3: CASSDLGGNYNEQFF
DNA: TGTGCCAGCAGTGACCTCGGGGGAAACTACAATGAGCAGTTCTTC

J: TRBJ2-5
size: NA
D: TRBD2
V: TRBV27
CDR3: CASRGLAGVQETQYF
DNA: TGTGCCAGCAGAGGACTAGCGGGAGTTCAAGAGACCCAGTACTTC

J: TRBJ1-4
size: NA
D: NA
V: TRBV27
CDR3: CASSLKTREKLFF
DNA: TGTGCCAGCAGTTTAAAAACCCGGGAAAAACTGTTTTTT

J: TRBJ2-4
size: NA
D: NA
V: TRBV18
CDR3: CASSFGGTGNIQYF
DNA: TGTGCCAGCTCCTTTGGAGGGACTGGGAACATTCAGTACTTC

J: TRBJ2-1
size: NA
D: NA
V: TRBV7-2
CDR3: CASSVMWASPSYNEQFF
DNA: TGTGCCAGCAGTGTCATGTGGGCCTCGCCTTCTTACAATGAGCAGTTCTTC

J: TRBJ2-3
size: once
D: NA
V: TRBV15
CDR3: CATSRKYLTDTQYF
DNA: TGTGCCACCAGCAGGAAGTACTTGACAGATACGCAGTATTTT

J: TRBJ1-2
size: few
D: NA
V: TRBV20-1
CDR3: CSARSGDGYGYTF
DNA: TGCAGTGCTAGATCCGGGGACGGCTATGGCTACACCTTC

J: TRBJ2-7
size: NA
D: NA
V: TRBV6-1
CDR3: CASMKATYEQYF
DNA: TGTGCCAGCATGAAAGCCACCTACGAGCAGTACTTC

J: TRBJ2-7
size: NA
D: TRBD1
V: TRBV10-3
CDR3: CATDTLDRGAYEQYF
DNA: TGTGCCACCGACACTCTCGACAGGGGAGCCTACGAGCAGTACTTC

J: TRBJ2-7
size: NA
D: NA
V: TRBV4-1
CDR3: CASSQEVREYEQYF
DNA: TGCGCCAGCAGCCAAGAGGTCAGGGAATACGAGCAGTACTTC

J: TRBJ2-1
size: few
D: TRBD1
V: TRBV6-1
CDR3: CASSEGSRGPGLNEQFF
DNA: TGTGCCAGCAGTGAAGGTAGTAGGGGGCCCGGCCTCAATGAGCAGTTCTTC

J: TRBJ1-6
size: NA
D: NA
V: TRBV7-9
CDR3: CAGSLDGNSPLHF
DNA: TGTGCCGGCAGCTTAGACGGAAATTCACCCCTCCACTTT

J: TRBJ2-5
size: many
D: TRBD2
V: TRBV4-2
CDR3: CASSQGAWIAGLQETQYF
DNA: TGTGCCAGCAGCCAAGGGGCCTGGATAGCGGGACTTCAAGAGACCCAGTACTTC

J: TRBJ2-3
size: NA
D: NA
V: TRBV20-1
CDR3: CSARDIQVDTQYF
DNA: TGCAGTGCTAGAGACATACAGGTAGATACGCAGTATTTT

J: TRBJ2-6
size: NA
D: NA
V: TRBV15
CDR3: CATSSYSSGANVLTF
DNA: TGTGCCACCAGCAGTTACAGCTCTGGGGCCAACGTCCTGACTTTC

J: TRBJ2-3
size: NA
D: NA
V: TRBV27
CDR3: CASKAEGSADTQYF
DNA: TGTGCCAGCAAAGCAGAGGGAAGTGCAGATACGCAGTATTTT

J: TRBJ2-7
size: NA
D: TRBD2
V: TRBV28
CDR3: CVSNRREFGYEQYF
DNA: TGTGTCAGCAATAGGCGGGAGTTTGGGTACGAGCAGTACTTC

J: TRBJ2-1
size: NA
D: TRBD2
V: TRBV6-2/TRBV6-3
CDR3: CAARAGGRNEQFF
DNA: TGTGCCGCCAGAGCGGGGGGGAGGAATGAGCAGTTCTTC

J: TRBJ2-5
size: NA
D: NA
V: TRBV18
CDR3: CACSPEQETQYF
DNA: TGTGCCTGCTCACCCGAACAAGAGACCCAGTACTTC

J: TRBJ2-3
size: few
D: NA
V: TRBV12-3/TRBV12-4
CDR3: CASSDLRSMVYTQYF
DNA: TGTGCCAGCAGTGACCTCAGGAGTATGGTCTATACGCAGTATTTT

J: TRBJ2-1
size: NA
D: TRBD2
V: TRBV7-9
CDR3: CASSPPGGRAVYNEQFF
DNA: TGTGCCAGCAGCCCCCCTGGCGGGAGGGCGGTCTACAATGAGCAGTTCTTC

J: TRBJ2-1
size: few
D: NA
V: TRBV6-1
CDR3: CASSVWDWGTYNEQFF
DNA: TGTGCCAGCAGTGTATGGGATTGGGGGACGTACAATGAGCAGTTCTTC

J: TRBJ1-4
size: NA
D: TRBD1
V: TRBV2
CDR3: CASSHRDRGLEKLFF
DNA: TGTGCCAGCAGCCACCGGGACAGGGGACTGGAGAAACTGTTTTTT

J: TRBJ2-1
size: NA
D: TRBD2
V: TRBV12-3/TRBV12-4
CDR3: CASSFSSGVYNEQFF
DNA: TGTGCCAGCAGTTTCTCGAGCGGGGTCTACAATGAGCAGTTCTTC

J: TRBJ1-1
size: NA
D: NA
V: TRBV29-1
CDR3: CSADVGDTEAFF
DNA: TGCAGCGCGGACGTTGGGGACACTGAAGCTTTCTTT

J: TRBJ1-1
size: NA
D: NA
V: TRBV28
CDR3: CASRSPNSGRAGAEAFF
DNA: TGTGCCAGCAGGTCCCCAAATTCAGGCAGGGCAGGCGCTGAAGCTTTCTTT

J: TRBJ2-7
size: many
D: NA
V: TRBV29-1
CDR3: CSAEAGFDEPYEQYF
DNA: TGCAGCGCCGAGGCCGGGTTCGACGAACCATACGAGCAGTACTTC

J: TRBJ2-3
size: many
D: NA
V: TRBV7-9
CDR3: CASSPGTPGADTQYF
DNA: TGTGCCAGCAGCCCTGGGACTCCAGGGGCAGATACGCAGTATTTT

J: TRBJ1-4
size: NA
D: NA
V: TRBV5-1
CDR3: CASSPGQPSTNEKLFF
DNA: TGCGCCAGCAGCCCGGGCCAGCCCTCAACTAATGAAAAACTGTTTTTT

J: TRBJ2-7
size: NA
D: TRBD2
V: TRBV20-1
CDR3: CSAGDVGLVAGEQYF
DNA: TGCAGTGCTGGGGACGTAGGACTAGTAGCGGGAGAGCAGTACTTC

J: TRBJ2-3
size: NA
D: NA
V: TRBV7-2
CDR3: CASSPGAGSLGTDTQYF
DNA: TGTGCCAGCAGCCCCGGCGCAGGTTCCTTGGGCACAGATACGCAGTATTTT

J: TRBJ2-7
size: NA
D: NA
V: TRBV15
CDR3: CVTSRDLKDGAYEQYF
DNA: TGTGTCACCAGCAGAGATTTGAAGGACGGAGCCTACGAGCAGTACTTC

J: TRBJ2-7
size: NA
D: NA
V: TRBV24-1
CDR3: CATNPGRTESSYEQYF
DNA: TGTGCCACCAACCCGGGAAGGACAGAAAGCTCCTACGAGCAGTACTTC

J: TRBJ1-4
size: NA
D: NA
V: TRBV30
CDR3: CAGNGRTDEKLFF
DNA: TGTGCCGGGAACGGACGAACTGATGAAAAACTGTTTTTT

J: TRBJ2-1
size: few
D: NA
V: TRBV6-6
CDR3: CASSYSVSWPYNEQFF
DNA: TGTGCCAGCAGTTACTCGGTTAGTTGGCCCTACAATGAGCAGTTCTTC

J: TRBJ2-1
size: NA
D: NA
V: TRBV12-3/TRBV12-4
CDR3: CASSLAASAYNAQFF
DNA: TGTGCCAGCAGTTTAGCGGCTAGCGCTTACAATGCGCAGTTCTTC

J: TRBJ2-1
size: NA
D: NA
V: TRBV3-1
CDR3: CASSQGQRGRYNEQFF
DNA: TGTGCCAGCAGCCAGGGGCAACGGGGAAGGTACAATGAGCAGTTCTTC

J: TRBJ2-6
size: once
D: TRBD1
V: TRBV18
CDR3: CASSHGTGGVNYPGANVLTF
DNA: TGTGCCAGCTCACACGGGACAGGGGGCGTAAATTACCCTGGGGCCAACGTCCTGACTTTC

J: TRBJ1-4
size: NA
D: TRBD1
V: TRBV20-1
CDR3: CSAPGGGQGSTSEKLFF
DNA: TGCAGTGCGCCGGGAGGAGGACAGGGGTCAACGAGCGAAAAACTGTTTTTT

J: TRBJ1-1
size: NA
D: TRBD1
V: TRBV5-1
CDR3: CASRGTGFTEAFF
DNA: TGCGCCAGCAGAGGGACAGGGTTCACTGAAGCTTTCTTT